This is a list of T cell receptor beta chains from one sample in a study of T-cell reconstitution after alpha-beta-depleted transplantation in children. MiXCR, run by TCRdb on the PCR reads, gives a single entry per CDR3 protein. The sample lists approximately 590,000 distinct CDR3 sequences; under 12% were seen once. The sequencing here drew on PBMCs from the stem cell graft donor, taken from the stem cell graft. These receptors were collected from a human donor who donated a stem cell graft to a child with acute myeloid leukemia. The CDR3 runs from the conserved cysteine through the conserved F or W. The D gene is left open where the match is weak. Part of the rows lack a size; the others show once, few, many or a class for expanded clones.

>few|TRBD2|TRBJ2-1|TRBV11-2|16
TGTGCCAGCAGCATTATAGCGGGAGGGTTGGGAAATGAGCAGTTCTTC
CASSIIAGGLGNEQFF
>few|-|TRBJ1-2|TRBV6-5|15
TGTGCCAGCAGTTACGGGGGTGGTGGGGACTATGGCTACACCTTC
CASSYGGGGDYGYTF
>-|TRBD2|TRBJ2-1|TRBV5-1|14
TGCGCCAGCAGCAACTTAGCGGGAATTAATGAGCAGTTCTTC
CASSNLAGINEQFF
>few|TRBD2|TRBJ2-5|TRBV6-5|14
TGTGCCAGCAGTTACGGCCGCGGGAGTGAGACCCAGTACTTC
CASSYGRGSETQYF
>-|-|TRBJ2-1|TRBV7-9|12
TGTGCCAGCAGCTTCCTATATGGGGAGCAGTTCTTC
CASSFLYGEQFF
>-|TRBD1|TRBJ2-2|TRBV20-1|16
TGCAGTGCTATAGAGCCGGGACAGCTAAACACCGGGGAGCCGTTTTTT
CSAIEPGQLNTGEPFF
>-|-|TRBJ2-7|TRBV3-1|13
TGTGCCAGCAGCCCATTGGCGTCCTACGAGCAGTACTTC
CASSPLASYEQYF
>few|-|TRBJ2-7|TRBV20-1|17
TGCAGTGCTAGGGGAGTGGTCGTTGGAGCCCTCTCCTACGAGCAGTACTTC
CSARGVVVGALSYEQYF
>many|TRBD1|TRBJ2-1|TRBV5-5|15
TGTGCCAGCAGTCCCGGGACAGGGGGCTTCAATGAGCAGTTCTTC
CASSPGTGGFNEQFF
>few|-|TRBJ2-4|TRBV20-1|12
TGCAGTGCTGGCACTCACAAAAACATTCAGTACTTC
CSAGTHKNIQYF
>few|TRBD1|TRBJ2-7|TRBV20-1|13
TGCAGTGCTAGCCGGGACAGGGGGAACGAGCAGTACTTC
CSASRDRGNEQYF
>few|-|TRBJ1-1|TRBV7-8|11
TGTGCCAGCAGCTTTAGTCTCGAAGCTTTCTTT
CASSFSLEAFF
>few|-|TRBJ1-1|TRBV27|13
TGTGCCAGCAGTTTCAGGCAGCGGGGCGAAGCTTTCTTT
CASSFRQRGEAFF
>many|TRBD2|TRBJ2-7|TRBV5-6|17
TGTGCCAGGACACCGGGACTAGCGGGAGGGCCTCCCTACGAGCAGTACTTC
CARTPGLAGGPPYEQYF
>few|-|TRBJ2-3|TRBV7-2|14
TGTGCCAGCAGCCGCGGGGCGATCACAGATACGCAGTATTTT
CASSRGAITDTQYF
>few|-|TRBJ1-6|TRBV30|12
TGTGCCTGGAGTGACAGGGATTCACCCCTCCACTTT
CAWSDRDSPLHF
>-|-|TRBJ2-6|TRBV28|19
TGTGCCAGCAGTTTCTTCCGGGACACCTTATTCTCTGGGGCCAACGTCCTGACTTTC
CASSFFRDTLFSGANVLTF
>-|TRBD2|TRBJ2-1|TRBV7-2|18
TGTGCCAGCAGCTTAGCATTAGCGGGACCTTCCTCCTACAATGAGCAGTTCTTC
CASSLALAGPSSYNEQFF
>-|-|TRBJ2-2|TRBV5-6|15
TGTGCCAGCAGCTGGGACATTAAGAACACCGGGGAGCTGTTTTTT
CASSWDIKNTGELFF
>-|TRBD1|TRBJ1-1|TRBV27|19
TGTGCCAGCGGCCGGGACAGGGTCTTCTTCCGGGGGGCGAACACTGAAGCTTTCTTT
CASGRDRVFFRGANTEAFF
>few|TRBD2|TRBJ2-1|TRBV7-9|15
TGTGCCAGCAGCTTAGCGCTAGGACTAGCGGGAGTTATGTTCTTC
CASSLALGLAGVMFF
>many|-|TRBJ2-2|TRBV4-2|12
TGTGCCAGCAGCCAAGCAGACGGGGAGCTGTTTTTT
CASSQADGELFF
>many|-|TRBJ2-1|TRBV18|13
TGTGCCAGCTCACTCCCCGGGGGTGATGAGCAGTTCTTC
CASSLPGGDEQFF
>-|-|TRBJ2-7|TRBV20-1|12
TGCAGTGCTAAGGTCGGTAGTCGGGAGCAGTACTTC
CSAKVGSREQYF
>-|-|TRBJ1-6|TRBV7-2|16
TGTGCCAGCAGCGGGTTTGTAGTTGCGCTCGGTTCACCCCTCCACTTT
CASSGFVVALGSPLHF
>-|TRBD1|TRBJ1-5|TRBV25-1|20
TGTGCCAGCAGTGAATCCTCGGGACAGGGGGTCTTTAGGGGCAATCAGCCCCAGCATTTT
CASSESSGQGVFRGNQPQHF
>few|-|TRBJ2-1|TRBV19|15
TGTGCCAGTAACGATAGGAGGAGCTCCTACAATGAGCAGTTCTTC
CASNDRRSSYNEQFF
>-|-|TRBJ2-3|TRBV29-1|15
TGCAGCGTTGTTCTCCGCGGGAAGACCACAGATACGCAGTATTTT
CSVVLRGKTTDTQYF
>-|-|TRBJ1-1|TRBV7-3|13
TGTGCCAGCAGCTTGGGGATCTCCACTGAAGCTTTCTTT
CASSLGISTEAFF
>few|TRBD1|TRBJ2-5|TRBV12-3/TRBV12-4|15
TGTGCCAGCAGTCCGCTTTCACAGGGGGCCGAGACCCAGTACTTC
CASSPLSQGAETQYF
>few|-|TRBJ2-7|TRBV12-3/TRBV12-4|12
TGTGCCCCGGGGGCGATCTCCTACGAGCAGTACTTC
CAPGAISYEQYF
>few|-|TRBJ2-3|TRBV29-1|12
TGCACCCTATCCCATGGCACAGATACGCAGTATTTT
CTLSHGTDTQYF
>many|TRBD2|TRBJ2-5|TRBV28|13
TGTGCCAGCAGTTTCCCGGGAGGTGAGACCCAGTACTTC
CASSFPGGETQYF
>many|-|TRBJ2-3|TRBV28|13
TGTGCCAGCAGTCCCCGGACTACAGATACGCAGTATTTT
CASSPRTTDTQYF
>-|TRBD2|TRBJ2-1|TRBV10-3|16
TGTGCCATCAGTGAGTCTGGTAGCGGGACTTACAATGAGCAGTTCTTC
CAISESGSGTYNEQFF
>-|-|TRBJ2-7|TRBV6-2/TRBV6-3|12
TGTGCCAGCAGGTATGCCGGGGGCGAGCAGTACTTC
CASRYAGGEQYF
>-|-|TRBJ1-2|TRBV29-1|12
TGCAGCGTTGAAGATGGAGTCGGGGGCTACACCTTC
CSVEDGVGGYTF
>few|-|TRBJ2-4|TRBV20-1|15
TGCAGTGCTAGAGAGGCTACCCAAGCCAAAAACATTCAGTACTTC
CSAREATQAKNIQYF
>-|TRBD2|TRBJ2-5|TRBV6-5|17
TGTGCCAGCATGTCACTAGCGGGAAGCAAGGGATTAGAGACCCAGTACTTC
CASMSLAGSKGLETQYF
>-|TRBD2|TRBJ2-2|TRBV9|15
TGTGCCAGCAGCGTAGATCCTAGCGGTAACGGGGAGCTGTTTTTT
CASSVDPSGNGELFF
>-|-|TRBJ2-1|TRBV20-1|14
TGCAGTGCTGCGGACGGAGGCTCCTACAATGAGCAGTTCTTC
CSAADGGSYNEQFF
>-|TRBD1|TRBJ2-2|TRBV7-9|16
TGTGCCAGCAGCTTAGGGACAGGGACGGGCACCGGGGAGCTGTTTTTT
CASSLGTGTGTGELFF
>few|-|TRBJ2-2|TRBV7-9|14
TGTGCCAGCAGCTTGGAGACTCTCGCCGGGGAGCTGTTTTTT
CASSLETLAGELFF
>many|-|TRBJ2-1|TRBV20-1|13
TGCAGTGCTGTCAGTCGAGTAGGGGGTGAGCAGTTCTTC
CSAVSRVGGEQFF
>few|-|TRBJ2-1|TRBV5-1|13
TGCGCCAGCCGATGGGATTGGGGAAATGAGCAGTTCTTC
CASRWDWGNEQFF
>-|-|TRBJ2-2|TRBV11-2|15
TGTGCCAGCAGCGTAACACGGGACTCTATCGGGGAGCTGTTTTTT
CASSVTRDSIGELFF
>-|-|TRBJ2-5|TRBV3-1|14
TGTGCCAGCAGCCAAGAAGGTGCCACGAAGACCCAGTACTTC
CASSQEGATKTQYF
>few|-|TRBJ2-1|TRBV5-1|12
TGCGCCAGTCGGGAGCCCTACAATGAGCAGTTCTTC
CASREPYNEQFF